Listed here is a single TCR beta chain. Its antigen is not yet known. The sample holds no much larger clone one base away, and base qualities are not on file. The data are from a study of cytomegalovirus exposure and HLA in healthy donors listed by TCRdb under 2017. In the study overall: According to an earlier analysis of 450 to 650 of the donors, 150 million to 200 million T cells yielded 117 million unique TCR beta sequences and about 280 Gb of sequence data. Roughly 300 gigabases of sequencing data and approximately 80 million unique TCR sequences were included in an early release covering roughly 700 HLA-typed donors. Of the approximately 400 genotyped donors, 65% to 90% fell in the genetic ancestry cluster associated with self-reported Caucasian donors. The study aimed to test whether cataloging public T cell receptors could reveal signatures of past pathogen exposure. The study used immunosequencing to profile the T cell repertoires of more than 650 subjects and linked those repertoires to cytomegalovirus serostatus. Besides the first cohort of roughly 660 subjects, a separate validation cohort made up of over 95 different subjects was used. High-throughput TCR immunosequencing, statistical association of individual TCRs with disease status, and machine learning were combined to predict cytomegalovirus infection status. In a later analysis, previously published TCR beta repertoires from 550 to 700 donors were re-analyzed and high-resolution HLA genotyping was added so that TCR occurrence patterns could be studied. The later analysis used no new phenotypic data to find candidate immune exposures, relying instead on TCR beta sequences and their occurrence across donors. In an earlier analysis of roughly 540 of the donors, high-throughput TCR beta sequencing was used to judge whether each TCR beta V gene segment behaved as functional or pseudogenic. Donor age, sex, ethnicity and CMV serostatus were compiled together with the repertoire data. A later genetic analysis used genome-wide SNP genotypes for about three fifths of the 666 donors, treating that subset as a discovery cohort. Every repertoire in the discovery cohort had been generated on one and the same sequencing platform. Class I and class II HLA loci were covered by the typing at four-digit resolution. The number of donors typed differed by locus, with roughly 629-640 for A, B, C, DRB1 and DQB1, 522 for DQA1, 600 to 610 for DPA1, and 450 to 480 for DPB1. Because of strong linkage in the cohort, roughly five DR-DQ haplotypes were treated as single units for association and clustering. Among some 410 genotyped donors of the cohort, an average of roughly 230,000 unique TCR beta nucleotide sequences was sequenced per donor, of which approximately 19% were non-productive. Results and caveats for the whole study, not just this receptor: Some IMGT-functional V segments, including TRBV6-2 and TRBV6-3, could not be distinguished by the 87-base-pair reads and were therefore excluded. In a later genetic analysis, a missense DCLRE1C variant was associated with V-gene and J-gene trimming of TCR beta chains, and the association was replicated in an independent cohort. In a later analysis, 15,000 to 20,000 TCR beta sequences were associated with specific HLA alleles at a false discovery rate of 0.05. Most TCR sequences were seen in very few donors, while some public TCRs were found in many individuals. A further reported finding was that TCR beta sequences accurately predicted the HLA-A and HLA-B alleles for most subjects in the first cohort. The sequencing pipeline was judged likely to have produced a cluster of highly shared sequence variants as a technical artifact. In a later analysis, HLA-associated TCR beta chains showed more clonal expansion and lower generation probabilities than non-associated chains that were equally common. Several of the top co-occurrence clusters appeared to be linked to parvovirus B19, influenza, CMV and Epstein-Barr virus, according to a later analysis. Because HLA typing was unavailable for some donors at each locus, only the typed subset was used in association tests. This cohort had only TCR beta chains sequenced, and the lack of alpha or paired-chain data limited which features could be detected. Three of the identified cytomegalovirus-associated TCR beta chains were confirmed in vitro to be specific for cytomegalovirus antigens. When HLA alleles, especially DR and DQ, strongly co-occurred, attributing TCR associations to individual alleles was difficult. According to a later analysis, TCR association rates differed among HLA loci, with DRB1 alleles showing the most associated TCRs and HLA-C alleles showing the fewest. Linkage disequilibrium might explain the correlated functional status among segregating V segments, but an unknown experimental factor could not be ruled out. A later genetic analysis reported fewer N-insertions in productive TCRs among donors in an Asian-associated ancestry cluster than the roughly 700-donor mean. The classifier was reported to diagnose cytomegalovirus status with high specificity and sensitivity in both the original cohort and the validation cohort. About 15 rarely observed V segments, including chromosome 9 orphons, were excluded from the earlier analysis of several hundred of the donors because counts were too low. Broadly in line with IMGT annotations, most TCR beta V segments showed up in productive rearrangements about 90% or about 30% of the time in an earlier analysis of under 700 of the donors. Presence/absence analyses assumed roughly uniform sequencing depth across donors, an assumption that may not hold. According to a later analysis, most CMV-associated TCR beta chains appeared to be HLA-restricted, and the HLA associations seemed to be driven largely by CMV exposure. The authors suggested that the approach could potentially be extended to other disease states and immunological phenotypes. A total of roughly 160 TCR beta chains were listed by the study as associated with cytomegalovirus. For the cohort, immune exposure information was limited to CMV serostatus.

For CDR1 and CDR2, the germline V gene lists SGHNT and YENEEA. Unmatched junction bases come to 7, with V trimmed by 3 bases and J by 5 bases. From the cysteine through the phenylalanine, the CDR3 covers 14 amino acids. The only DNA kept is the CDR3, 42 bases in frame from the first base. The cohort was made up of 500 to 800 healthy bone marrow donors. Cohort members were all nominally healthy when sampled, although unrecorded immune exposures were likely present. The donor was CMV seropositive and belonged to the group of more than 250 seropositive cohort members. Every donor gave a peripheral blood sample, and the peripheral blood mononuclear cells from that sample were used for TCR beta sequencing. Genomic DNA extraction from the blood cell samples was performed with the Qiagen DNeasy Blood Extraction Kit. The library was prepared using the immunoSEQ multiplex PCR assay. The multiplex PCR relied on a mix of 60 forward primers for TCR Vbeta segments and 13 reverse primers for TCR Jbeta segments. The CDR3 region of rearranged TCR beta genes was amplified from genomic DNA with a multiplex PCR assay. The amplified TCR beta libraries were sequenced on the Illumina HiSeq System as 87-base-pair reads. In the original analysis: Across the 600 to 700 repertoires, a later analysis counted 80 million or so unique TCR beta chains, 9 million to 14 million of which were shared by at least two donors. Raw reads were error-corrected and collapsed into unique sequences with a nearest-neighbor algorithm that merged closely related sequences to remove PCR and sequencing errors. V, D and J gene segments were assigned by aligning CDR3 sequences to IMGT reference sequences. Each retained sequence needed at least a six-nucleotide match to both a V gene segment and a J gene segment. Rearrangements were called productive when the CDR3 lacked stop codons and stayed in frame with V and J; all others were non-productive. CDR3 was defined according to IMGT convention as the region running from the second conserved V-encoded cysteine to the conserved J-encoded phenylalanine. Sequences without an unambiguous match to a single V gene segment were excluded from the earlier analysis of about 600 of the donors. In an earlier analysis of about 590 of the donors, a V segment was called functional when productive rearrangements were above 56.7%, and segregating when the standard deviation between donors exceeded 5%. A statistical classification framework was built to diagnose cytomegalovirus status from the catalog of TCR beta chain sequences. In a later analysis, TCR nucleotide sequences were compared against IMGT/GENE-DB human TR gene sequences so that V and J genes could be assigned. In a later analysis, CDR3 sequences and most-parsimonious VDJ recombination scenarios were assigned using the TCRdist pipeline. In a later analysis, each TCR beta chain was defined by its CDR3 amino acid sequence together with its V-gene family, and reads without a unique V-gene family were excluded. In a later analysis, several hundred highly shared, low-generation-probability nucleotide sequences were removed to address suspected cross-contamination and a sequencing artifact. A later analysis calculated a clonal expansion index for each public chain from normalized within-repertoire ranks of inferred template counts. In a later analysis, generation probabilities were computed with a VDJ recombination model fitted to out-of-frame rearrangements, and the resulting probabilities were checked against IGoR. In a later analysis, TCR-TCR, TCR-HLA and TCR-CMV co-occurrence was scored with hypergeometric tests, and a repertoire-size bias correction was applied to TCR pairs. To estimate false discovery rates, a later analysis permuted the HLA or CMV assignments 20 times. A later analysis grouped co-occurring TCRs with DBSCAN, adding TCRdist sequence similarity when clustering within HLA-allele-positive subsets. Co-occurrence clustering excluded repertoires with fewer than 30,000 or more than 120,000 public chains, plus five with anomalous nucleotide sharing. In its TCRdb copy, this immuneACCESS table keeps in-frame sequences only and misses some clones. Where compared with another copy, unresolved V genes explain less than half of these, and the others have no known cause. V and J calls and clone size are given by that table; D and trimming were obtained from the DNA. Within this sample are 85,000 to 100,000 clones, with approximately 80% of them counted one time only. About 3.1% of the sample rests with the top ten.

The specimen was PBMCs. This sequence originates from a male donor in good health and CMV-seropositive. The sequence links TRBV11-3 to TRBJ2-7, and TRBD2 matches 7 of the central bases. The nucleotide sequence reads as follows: TGTGCCAGCAGCTTCCACTGGGGGGGAAACGAGCAGTACTTC. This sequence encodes CASSFHWGGNEQYF.